Below, 7 T cell receptor beta chains from the same sample are listed, as sequenced in a study of CD8+ T cells in alopecia areata. Treatment meaning: oral pan-JAK inhibitor, 5-10 mg twice daily. Reverse transcribed after extraction, RNA yielded cDNA as the sequencing template. TCRdb's table, derived via immunoSEQ multiplex PCR, lists solely in-frame clones and lacks some. The data show around 200,000 clones, with 60% seen just once and about 0.65% held by the top ten. The source was CD4+ T cells sorted from blood, collected at week 4, from a patient treated with tofacitinib. The receptors originated from a human donor with alopecia areata.

This clone was detected a few times. The CDR3 nucleotides read TGTGCCTGGACTACGGAAAGGGACGGTGGCTACACCTTC. This gives the protein CAWTTERDGGYTF. The chain joins TRBV30 to TRBJ1-2; D might be TRBD1 (5 bases). The CDR3 consists of 13 residues. CDR1 is GTSNPN, CDR2 SVGIG, per germline (reference sequence). V was trimmed by 4 bases and J by 7 bases, leaving 16 bases between them.

This clone showed up just a few times. This chain uses TRBV7-9 with TRBJ2-5; no clear D. This CDR3 is built from 13 residues. Trimming cost V 4 bases and J 7 bases, with 13 bases left between them. CDR1 SEHNR and CDR2 FQNEAQ come from the germline V gene (reference sequence). CDR3 protein: CASSSDNLGTQYF. The CDR3 region has the DNA TGTGCCAGCAGCTCGGATAATTTGGGGACCCAGTACTTC.

The V call is TRBV5-1, the J call TRBJ1-1; weak D call: TRBD1 (6 bases). Germline V lookup: CDR1 SGHRS, CDR2 YFSETQ. V was cut by 1 base and J by 4 bases, with 8 bases left in between. CDR3 length: 13 amino acids. The CDR3 sequence: CASSLRGGTEAFF. CDR3 coding DNA: TGCGCCAGCAGCTTGAGGGGGGGCACTGAAGCTTTCTTT.

To note about this clone: Other DNA sequences from this sample encode an identical CDR3 as well. The chain employs TRBV20-1 and TRBJ2-7; D remains ambiguous. Germline V lookup: CDR1 DFQATT, CDR2 SNEGSKA (reference sequence). This CDR3 has 11 residues. V was pared by 2 bases and J by 0 bases, with 2 bases between. CDR3 region: CSARISYEQYF. CDR3 nucleotide sequence: TGCAGTGCTAGAATCTCCTACGAGCAGTACTTC.

The V call is TRBV29-1, the J call TRBJ2-5, with 10 positions matching TRBD1. Germline V gene lookup returns CDR1 SQVTM and CDR2 ANQGSEA. Trimming cost V 8 bases and J 8 bases; bases outside gene matches: 14. The CDR3 is 14 residues long. CDR3 loop: CSSTSGQGLITQYF. The CDR3 nucleotides read TGCAGCTCAACCTCGGGACAGGGGCTTATCACCCAGTACTTC.

CDR3 amino acids: CSVDEGVKNNEQFF. The CDR3 DNA reads as TGCAGCGTTGACGAGGGGGTTAAGAACAATGAGCAGTTCTTC. The chain links TRBV29-1 to TRBJ2-1; tentative D call: TRBD1 (6 bases). V was trimmed by 3 bases and J by 5 bases, leaving 14 bases between them. CDR1 is SQVTM, CDR2 ANQGSEA, per germline. The CDR3 is made up of 14 amino acids.

This chain links TRBV28 with TRBJ2-3; maybe TRBD2 (5 bases). Germline values: CDR1 MDHEN, CDR2 SYDVKM. Trimming took off 6 bases at V and 1 base at J, with 8 bases between the two ends. The CDR3 is 13 residues long. CDR3 DNA sequence: TGTGCCAGCAGGAGGACTGGCACAGATACGCAGTATTTT. Residues: CASRRTGTDTQYF.